This T cell receptor beta chain came from a study of OX40 agonist ivuxolimab in advanced cancers. The overall study: The patients received ivuxolimab by intravenous route every 2 weeks at 0.01 to 10 mg/kg. Two patients with cutaneous melanoma and one with hepatocellular carcinoma, three in total, showed partial responses.

The study's findings and limits: The study did not work out the antigen specificity of the expanded peripheral T cells. Patients with a partial response at 0.1-3.0 mg/kg had among the lowest clonal expansion.

The repertoire was sequenced with immunoSEQ multiplex PCR; TCRdb's copy has only in-frame clones and lacks some. The sample shows some 45,000 clones, 86% of them seen only once. This clone was detected a few times. Antigen specificity is unknown. The CDR3 covers 15 residues. V lost 3 bases and J lost 8; bases outside the gene matches: 7. Per the germline V gene, CDR1 is MNHEY and CDR2 is SVGAGI. The sequence derives from an adult with an advanced solid tumor such as melanoma, head and neck, liver or kidney cancer. The sample consisted of CD4+ or CD8+ T cells sorted from blood, taken in a trial of the OX40 agonist ivuxolimab. The gene calls are TRBV6-5 and TRBJ2-2; 9 positions agree with TRBD2. The CDR3 reads CASSYNAGGPGELFF. CDR3 sequence (DNA): TGTGCCAGCAGTTATAACGCGGGGGGGCCTGGGGAGCTGTTTTTT.